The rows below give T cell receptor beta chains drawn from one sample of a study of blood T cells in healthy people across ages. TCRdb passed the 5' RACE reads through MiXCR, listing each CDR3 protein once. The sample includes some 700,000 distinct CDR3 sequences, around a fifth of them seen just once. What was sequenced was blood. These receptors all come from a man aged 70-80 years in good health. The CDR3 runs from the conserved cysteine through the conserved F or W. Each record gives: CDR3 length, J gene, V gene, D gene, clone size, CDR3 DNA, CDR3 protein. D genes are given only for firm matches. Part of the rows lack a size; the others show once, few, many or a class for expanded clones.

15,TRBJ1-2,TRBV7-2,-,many,TGTGCCAGCAGCTTAGAACTCTCACCGAACTATGGCTACACCTTC,CASSLELSPNYGYTF
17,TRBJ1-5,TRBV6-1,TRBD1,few,TGTGCCAGCACCCAAGCGGGACAGTCTTTTCGCAATCAGCCCCAGCATTTT,CASTQAGQSFRNQPQHF
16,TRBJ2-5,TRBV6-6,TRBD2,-,TGTGCCAGCAGTTATGGGACTAGCGCCCTACAAGAGACCCAGTACTTC,CASSYGTSALQETQYF
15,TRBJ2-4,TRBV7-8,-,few,TGTGCCAGCAGCTCCCTTGGGGTGGGCAAAAACATTCAGTACTTC,CASSSLGVGKNIQYF
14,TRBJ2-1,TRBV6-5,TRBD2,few,TGTGCCCGCAGACCCGGGCTAGCGGGTAATGAGCAGTTCTTC,CARRPGLAGNEQFF
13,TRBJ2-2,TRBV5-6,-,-,TGTGCCAGCAGCTTGGCCGGGAATCGGGAGCTGTTTTTT,CASSLAGNRELFF
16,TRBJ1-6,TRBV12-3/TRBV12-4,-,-,TGTGCCGGCAGTAAAGTGATCGGCTCCTATAATTCACCCCTCCACTTT,CAGSKVIGSYNSPLHF
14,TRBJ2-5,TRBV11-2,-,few,TGTGCCAGCAGCTTAGGAGTAGGTTGGGAGACCCAGTACTTC,CASSLGVGWETQYF
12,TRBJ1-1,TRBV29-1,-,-,TGCAGCGTTGCCCAGGGGCGGACTGAAGCTTTCTTT,CSVAQGRTEAFF
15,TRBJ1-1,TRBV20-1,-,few,TGCAGTGCTAGGAAGGTTCGTGGGGGTGGCACTGAAGCTTTCTTT,CSARKVRGGGTEAFF
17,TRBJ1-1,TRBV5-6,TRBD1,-,TGTGCCAGCAGCGTGCTTGACAGGGGCGGGATGAACACTGAAGCTTTCTTT,CASSVLDRGGMNTEAFF
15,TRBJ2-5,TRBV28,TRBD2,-,TGTGCCAGCAGTTTCCGCGGGGGGTTGAAGGAGACCCAGTACTTC,CASSFRGGLKETQYF
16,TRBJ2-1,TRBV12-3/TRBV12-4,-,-,TGTGCCAGCAGTTTAGCGTGGGCGGGCTCATACAATGAGCAGTTCTTC,CASSLAWAGSYNEQFF
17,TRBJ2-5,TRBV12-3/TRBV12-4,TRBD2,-,TGTGCCAGCAGTCTCTCCCGACTAGCGGGAAACAAAGAGACCCAGTACTTC,CASSLSRLAGNKETQYF
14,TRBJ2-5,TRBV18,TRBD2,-,TGTGCCAGCTCACCATGGACTAGTGGTGAGGCCCAGTACTTC,CASSPWTSGEAQYF
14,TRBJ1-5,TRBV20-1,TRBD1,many,TGCAGTCCGAAACAGGGGGCTGGCAATCAGCCCCAGCATTTT,CSPKQGAGNQPQHF
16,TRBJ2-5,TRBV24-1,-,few,TGTGCCACCAGTGATGGAGGGGGCCCCTCGCGAGAGACCCAGTACTTC,CATSDGGGPSRETQYF
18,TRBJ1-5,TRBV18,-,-,TGTGCCAGCTCACCACAGTCTGATGCAGGGGCTTTGAATCAGCCCCAGCATTTT,CASSPQSDAGALNQPQHF